This T cell receptor (beta chain) was captured by sequencing in a study of response to subunit inactivated influenza vaccine. This clonotype was found many times. The target antigen is unknown. Broader study findings: It was the authors' suggestion that each seasonal influenza vaccination recruits few new T cells.

This CDR3 spans 14 amino acids. The V gene lost 3 bases and the J gene lost 4 bases, with 11 bases spanning the gap. Germline values: CDR1 SGDLS, CDR2 YYNGEE. TCRdb re-derived calls from the RT-PCR reads in MiXCR, one entry per CDR3 protein. The sample records 500,000 to 650,000 distinct CDR3 sequences, roughly 8.2% being singletons. Specimen: PBMCs from blood, collected approximately 25 months after vaccination. The chain combines TRBV9 with TRBJ2-1; D gene uncertain. The receptor comes from a man between 50 and 75 years old who received an inactivated influenza vaccine. The CDR3 loop is CASSAALQYNEQFF. The CDR3, as DNA: TGTGCCAGCAGCGCCGCCCTCCAATACAATGAGCAGTTCTTC.